The next 18 T cell receptor beta chains were all read from a single sample in a study of prognosis after radiotherapy for stage I lung cancer. Genomic DNA provided the template from which TCR beta CDR3 was amplified by two-round multiplex PCR. Used in first-round PCR were primers specific to each TRBV and TRBJ gene. In TCRdb, the multiplex PCR reads were re-called with MiXCR into one record per CDR3 protein. The sample includes 11,000 to 15,000 distinct CDR3 sequences, 37% seen only once; the top ten take around 41%. Here the sequenced sample was PBMCs, taken before or after stereotactic body radiation therapy (not recorded which). The receptors derive from a donor over 45 with non-small cell lung cancer.

This clonotype was observed many times. The rearrangement links TRBV2 to TRBJ2-7, with D possibly TRBD1 on 5 matching bases. Between the trimmed V and J ends, which lost 5 bases and 3 bases, there was a span of 17 bases. CDR1 SNHLY and CDR2 FYNNEI come from the germline V gene. This CDR3 is built from 15 residues. Written as DNA, the CDR3 is TGTGCCAGCAGTCCCCCCCCGGACACCGACTACGAGCAGTACTTC. Protein: CASSPPPDTDYEQYF.

This chain connects TRBV20-1 to TRBJ1-2; no definite D call. Germline-derived CDR1 and CDR2 are DFQATT and SNEGSKA (reference sequence). Trimming removed 5 bases from V and 8 bases from J, with 9 bases in between. The CDR3 length is 10 residues. CDR3 DNA: TGCAGTGCTTCACAAGGGGGCTACACCTTC. Its protein product is CSASQGGYTF.

This clonotype appeared once. A read error may produce the germline difference seen at one junction end. The chain joins TRBV6-2 or TRBV6-3 to TRBJ1-2, with D possibly being TRBD1 (5 bases). This CDR3 has 14 residues. Germline V lookup: CDR1 MNHEY, CDR2 SVGEGT. This CDR3 reads CASSVDIGGYVYTF. The CDR3 DNA is TGTGCCAGCAGTGTGGACATTGGGGGATATGTCTACACCTTC.

The sample holds many counts of this clonotype. The CDR3 nucleotides read TGCGCCAGCAGCCAAGATGCGCCGGAGAGCTCCTACAATGAGCAGTTCTTC. It encodes CASSQDAPESSYNEQFF. This sequence joins TRBV4-1 and TRBJ2-1; no firm D call. The CDR3 sequence is 17 residues long. The germline V gene encodes CDR1 MGHRA and CDR2 YSYEKL. Between the trimmed V and J ends, which lost 0 bases and 0 bases, there was a span of 12 bases.

V and J are TRBV12-3 or TRBV12-4 and TRBJ2-2; 9 bases are shared with TRBD2. The CDR3 loop spans 15 amino acids. V lost 3 bases and J lost 5; bases outside the gene matches: 4. DNA for the CDR3: TGTGCCAGCAGTTTTGGACTAGCGAGAACCGGGGAGCTGTTTTTT. It codes for CASSFGLARTGELFF.

This clonotype has at least ten counts. V is TRBV18 and J is TRBJ1-1; 7 bases match TRBD1. CDR1 and CDR2 (germline): KGHSH, LQKENI. V was pared by 1 base and J by 7 bases, with 9 bases of the junction left unmatched. This CDR3 comprises 15 residues. The CDR3, as DNA: TGTGCCAGCTCACCACTCAAGGGGGCGCGGAGTGAAGCTTTCTTT. Residues: CASSPLKGARSEAFF. Looking up the rest from reference TRBV18 and TRBJ1-1 gives the full variable domain: NAGVMQNPRHLVRRRGQEARLRCSPMKGHSHVYWYRQLPEEGLKFMVYLQKENIIDESGMPKERFSAEFPKEGPSILRIQQVVRGDSAAYFCASSPLKGARSEAFFGQGTRLTVV.

The V and J genes are TRBV6-5 and TRBJ1-2; D gene unclear. Germline-derived CDR1 and CDR2 are MNHEY and SVGAGI. CDR3 size: 13 residues. V lost 2 bases to trimming and J lost 1 base, with 5 bases between them. CDR3 in DNA: TGTGCCAGCAGTTACGGGGTTAACTATGGCTACACCTTC. Translated: CASSYGVNYGYTF.

In this sample, this clonotype is medium-sized. V and J are TRBV28 and TRBJ2-3, with a weak D call TRBD2 (7 bases). This CDR3 spans 15 amino acids. The V and J ends lost 6 bases and 0 bases respectively, with 13 bases between them. Germline CDR1 is MDHEN and CDR2 is SYDVKM. In DNA, the CDR3 is TGTGCCAGCAGGGGGGGGACACCCAGCACAGATACGCAGTATTTT. It specifies CASRGGTPSTDTQYF.

In this sample, this clonotype turned up a few times. Given a far larger clone just one base away, this is likely a sequencing read error. This chain's CDR3 is CASSESASKGNEQYF. As DNA, the CDR3 is TGTGCCAGCAGTGAATCGGCTAGTAAGGGCAATGAGCAGTACTTC. This rearrangement joins TRBV2 to TRBJ2-7; D is undetermined. This CDR3 contains 15 residues. Per germline, CDR1 SNHLY and CDR2 FYNNEI. V dropped 2 bases and J dropped 7 bases, with 18 bases sitting between them.

This clonotype showed up just a few times. The J gene is TRBJ1-6, the V gene TRBV6-1, with 7 bases fitting TRBD1. Germline V gene lookup returns CDR1 MNHNS and CDR2 SASEGT. J was trimmed by 10 bases and V by 5 bases; bases with no gene match: 2. The CDR3 is 12 residues long. The CDR3 DNA is TGTGCCAGCAGTCTCAGGGGGTCACCCCTCCACTTT. Translating gives CASSLRGSPLHF.

This clonotype was recorded a few times. With a much larger clone just one base away, this may be a read error. The gene calls are TRBV9 and TRBJ2-5; D not certain. In germline, CDR1 is SGDLS, CDR2 YYNGEE. Trimming removed 2 bases from V and 4 bases from J, with 12 bases in between. CDR3 length: 14 amino acids. The CDR3 region has the DNA TGTGCCAGCAGCGTGTTGGGGATTGGAGAGACCCAGTACTTC. Encoded protein: CASSVLGIGETQYF.

The gene calls are TRBV28 and TRBJ2-7; TRBD2 agrees at 9 bases. This CDR3 has 20 amino acids. V shed 7 bases, J shed 0 bases, and the junction held 22 bases outside the gene matches. CDR1 MDHEN and CDR2 SYDVKM come from the germline V gene. The CDR3 sequence is CASIPAGGRLSVATSYEQYF. The CDR3 DNA is TGTGCCAGCATCCCGGCGGGGGGGCGGCTATCGGTAGCGACCTCCTACGAGCAGTACTTC.

This clonotype was seen at least ten times. The J gene is TRBJ2-7, the V gene TRBV27; D is possibly TRBD2 (7 bases). Germline CDR1 and CDR2: MNHEY and SMNVEV (reference sequence). The CDR3 runs to 21 residues. Trimming removed 4 bases from V and 4 bases from J, with 35 bases in between. The CDR3 DNA follows: TGTGCCAGCAGTTACCCCAGGAACGGGGGGCCCTATCCGGGCCCCTCATACGAGCAGTACTTC. It is translated as CASSYPRNGGPYPGPSYEQYF.

As for this clonotype: An end of the junction does not agree with germline; a read error may underlie this. The chain employs TRBV29-1 and TRBJ2-1, with TRBD1 as a possible D gene (5 bases). Germline assignment: CDR1 SQVTM and CDR2 ANQGSEA. This CDR3 is 13 amino acids long. CDR3 amino acids: CSVGRQLYSEQFF. CDR3 sequence (DNA): TGCAGCGTGGGGCGCCAGCTCTACAGTGAGCAGTTCTTC.

This clonotype was seen ten or more times. The rearrangement joins TRBV7-3 to TRBJ2-3; a weak D match, TRBD1 (5 bases). The CDR3 is made up of 13 amino acids. Germline V gene sequence: CDR1 SGHTA, CDR2 FQGTGA. V lost 5 bases to trimming and J lost 6 bases, with 12 bases between them. The CDR3 nucleotides are TGTGCCAGCAGCCGAAATAACAGGGATACGCAGTATTTT. Residues: CASSRNNRDTQYF.

Worth noting for this clonotype: It may be a read error: a sequence one base away is much more abundant. The chain employs TRBV5-6 and TRBJ2-7, with no clear D. The CDR3 sequence is 14 residues long. CDR1 and CDR2 from the germline V gene are SGHDT and YYEEEE. CDR3 in amino acids: CASSLGSLTYERYF. CDR3 DNA: TGTGCCAGCAGCTTGGGGTCACTAACCTACGAGCGGTACTTC.

There are many counts of this clonotype. The chain employs TRBV20-1 and TRBJ2-5; no definite D call. This CDR3 comprises 11 residues. Germline V lookup: CDR1 DFQATT, CDR2 SNEGSKA (reference sequence). V was pared by 3 bases and J by 5 bases, with 7 bases between. CDR3 region: CSARLRETQYF. The CDR3 nucleotides are TGCAGTGCTAGGTTACGGGAGACCCAGTACTTC.

To note about this clonotype: Since a much larger clone is just one base distant, this may be a read error. The rearrangement joins TRBV6-2 or TRBV6-3 to TRBJ1-3; the D is unclear. Germline V CDR1 and CDR2: MNHEY, SVGEGT. Trimming removed 2 bases from V and 9 bases from J, with 17 bases in between. The CDR3 extends over 15 amino acids. CDR3 sequence reads: CASSYIPIAVSTIYF. The CDR3 nucleotides are TGTGCCAGCAGTTACATCCCAATAGCTGTAAGCACCATATATTTT.